This TCR beta chain was recovered during a study of shared clonotypes between healthy human individuals. The authors' processing: ImmunoSEQ supplied junction-only sequences lacking quality scores, so filtering was different. The protocol was immunoSEQ multiplex PCR, while the TCRdb copy is restricted to in-frame clones and leaves out a portion. V and J calls plus clone size are reproduced from that table; the DNA served to infer D and trimming. The sample records some 490,000 clones, 78% being singletons. About this clone itself: Its antigen is undetermined.

General study findings and limits: Since donors were few, the genetic and exposure-history diversity represented was limited.

This CDR3 comprises 12 residues. Germline V CDR1 and CDR2: KGHSH, LQKENI. The germline V and J ends were trimmed by 3 bases and 5 bases, with 5 bases remaining between them. The chain joins TRBV18 to TRBJ2-1; D remains ambiguous. This clonotype was obtained from a woman aged 40 to 50 in good health. Some clones in this sample may be carry-over from other donors' samples. Material for sequencing was PBMCs. This CDR3 reads CASSPSDNEQFF. CDR3 coding DNA: TGTGCCAGCTCACCCTCGGACAATGAGCAGTTCTTC.